Each of the 20 T cell receptor beta chains below was sequenced from the same sample in a study of T cell repertoires in cytomegalovirus infection. TCRdb re-called the reads with MiXCR, one entry per CDR3 protein. The sample shows just under 550,000 distinct CDR3 sequences, around 27% of them seen only once. The sequencing input was PBMCs. The receptor set was obtained from a human donor in good health (CMV status not recorded). Some clones in this sample may be carry-over from other donors' samples.

This chain links TRBV7-9 with TRBJ2-1, with D possibly TRBD1 on 5 matching bases. CDR3 size: 14 residues. Germline CDR1 is SEHNR and CDR2 is FQNEAQ (reference sequence). The V end was cut by 5 bases, the J end by 5 bases, with 13 bases between. The CDR3: CASSPMTVNNEQFF. The CDR3 coding sequence is TGTGCCAGCAGCCCGATGACAGTTAACAATGAGCAGTTCTTC.

The sample holds a few counts of this clonotype. The rearrangement links TRBV12-3 or TRBV12-4 to TRBJ2-5, with a tentative D call TRBD2 (5 bases). The V and J ends lost 6 bases and 4 bases respectively, with 12 bases between them. This CDR3 has 13 residues. As DNA, the CDR3 is TGTGCCAGCAGCTTCCCAGCGGTAGAGACCCAGTACTTC. It yields the protein CASSFPAVETQYF.

This clonotype was detected ten times or more. The chain uses TRBV7-2 and TRBJ1-2; D is possibly TRBD1 (6 bases). This CDR3 has 14 residues. Germline V gene sequence: CDR1 SGHTA, CDR2 FQGNSA. V shed 2 bases and J shed 2 bases, with 9 bases lying between them. The CDR3, as DNA: TGTGCCAGCAGCTTAATAGGGGGGAACTATGGCTACACCTTC. Amino acid sequence: CASSLIGGNYGYTF.

The chain joins TRBV7-2 to TRBJ2-4; 9 nucleotides align to TRBD2. The CDR3 runs to 16 residues. From germline, CDR1 is SGHTA and CDR2 FQGNSA. V was clipped by 4 bases and J by 1 base; unmatched bases: 5. The CDR3 loop is CASSSPAGGAKNIQYF. The CDR3 coding sequence is TGTGCCAGCAGCTCCCCAGCGGGAGGCGCCAAAAACATTCAGTACTTC.

This clonotype was detected only a few times. In DNA, the CDR3 is TGTGCCAGCAGCTTTTTTAGGGGGGTTACGTATTCACCCCTCCACTTT. Translating gives CASSFFRGVTYSPLHF. This chain links TRBV5-8 with TRBJ1-6; D perhaps matches TRBD1 (6 bases). Germline V gives CDR1 SGHTS, CDR2 YDEGEE. There are 16 residues in the CDR3. Trimming removed 2 bases at V and 8 bases at J, with 17 bases between.

This chain joins TRBV6-4 and TRBJ1-2; 8 bases align to TRBD1. The CDR3 is 15 residues long. V lost 0 bases, J lost 0 bases, and 0 bases stayed unmatched. Germline lookup yields CDR1 MRHNA and CDR2 SNTAGT. The CDR3 DNA reads as TGTGCCAGCAGTGACTCGGGACAGGCTAACTATGGCTACACCTTC. It yields the protein CASSDSGQANYGYTF.

The V gene is TRBV7-9, the J gene TRBJ2-2; 10 bases map to TRBD1. Trimming took 5 bases from V and 4 from J; bases not matched to a gene: 7. This CDR3 is built from 16 residues. In germline, CDR1 is SEHNR, CDR2 FQNEAQ (reference sequence). The CDR3 loop reads CASSTSGTGVTGELFF. The CDR3 DNA follows: TGTGCCAGCAGCACCTCCGGGACAGGGGTCACCGGGGAGCTGTTTTTT.

Concerning this clonotype: One end of the junction varies from germline; a read error may be responsible. The J gene is TRBJ2-7, the V gene TRBV4-1; D unresolved. Germline loops: CDR1 MGHRA, CDR2 YSYEKL. This CDR3 region has 14 residues. CDR3: CASCLDQSSYEQYF. CDR3 coding DNA: TGTGCCAGCTGCCTCGATCAGAGCTCCTACGAGCAGTACTTC.

This clonotype turned up a few times. The chain links TRBV7-8 to TRBJ1-5, with D uncertain. CDR1 is SGHVS, CDR2 FQNEAQ, per germline. Trimming shortened V by 2 bases and J by 2 bases, and 16 bases separated the two germline ends. The CDR3 loop spans 17 amino acids. The DNA for the CDR3 is TGTGCCAGCAGCTTATTGGGTGGGGTTGGGGGCAATCAGCCCCAGCATTTT. Translating gives CASSLLGGVGGNQPQHF.

The sample holds a few counts of this clonotype. The rearrangement joins TRBV7-2 to TRBJ1-2; no firm D call. This CDR3 comprises 12 residues. CDR1 is SGHTA, CDR2 FQGNSA, per germline. V was shortened by 0 bases and J by 7 bases, with 6 bases between the two germline ends. In nucleotides, the CDR3 is TGTGCCAGCAGCTTAGCCCCTTTTGGCTACACCTTC. It codes for CASSLAPFGYTF.

The V and J genes are TRBV10-3 and TRBJ1-1; D gene ambiguous. V dropped 5 bases and J dropped 4 bases, with 17 bases sitting between them. The CDR3 contains 15 residues. CDR1 and CDR2 (germline): ENHRY, SYGVKD. DNA for the CDR3: TGTGCCATCAGTAAGGCCGAAGGGAGCGGCACTGAAGCTTTCTTT. Translating gives CAISKAEGSGTEAFF.

This chain uses TRBV7-2 with TRBJ2-1, with D unresolved. V lost 4 bases and J 4 bases, leaving 8 bases between the germline ends. The CDR3 has 13 amino acids. Germline V gene data show CDR1 as SGHTA and CDR2 as FQGNSA. CDR3 sequence (DNA): TGTGCCAGCAGCTCCGGAATTTACAATGAGCAGTTCTTC. Protein product: CASSSGIYNEQFF.

The sample holds a few counts of this clonotype. CDR3 sequence reads: CATSDLGTSGKETQYF. CDR3 DNA sequence: TGTGCCACCAGTGATTTAGGGACTAGCGGGAAGGAGACCCAGTACTTC. The rearrangement uses TRBV24-1 and TRBJ2-5, with 13 bases aligning to TRBD2. The V and J ends lost 1 base and 5 bases, in that order; junction bases with no gene match: 3. This CDR3 is 16 amino acids long. Germline lookup yields CDR1 KGHDR and CDR2 SFDVKD.

This clonotype has a handful of counts. J is TRBJ2-4 and V is TRBV28; possible D gene TRBD2, 5 bases. CDR3 size: 15 residues. V gave up 1 base and J gave up 1 base, with 8 bases separating them. Germline V CDR1 and CDR2: MDHEN, SYDVKM. The CDR3 here is CASSLYGNAKNIQYF. The CDR3 DNA is TGTGCCAGCAGTTTATACGGGAATGCCAAAAACATTCAGTACTTC. Together with reference TRBV28 and TRBJ2-4, the CDR3 gives the full variable domain: DVKVTQSSRYLVKRTGEKVFLECVQDMDHENMFWYRQDPGLGLRLIYFSYDVKMKEKGDIPEGYSVSREKKERFSLILESASTNQTSMYLCASSLYGNAKNIQYFGAGTRLSVL.

This clonotype came up a few times. The V and J genes are TRBV14 and TRBJ2-5, with D hard to call. V was pared by 2 bases and J by 5 bases, with 12 bases between. The germline CDR1 and CDR2 sequences are SGHDN and FVKESK. The CDR3 has 14 residues. The CDR3 region has the DNA TGTGCCAGCAGCCAATGGGGTTTAATGGAGACCCAGTACTTC. Translating gives CASSQWGLMETQYF.

This clonotype was seen a few times. V is TRBV12-3 or TRBV12-4 and J is TRBJ1-1, with 8 bases that match TRBD1. V gave up 2 bases and J gave up 11 bases; unmatched junction bases: 7. This CDR3 comprises 13 residues. The CDR3 protein is CASSLLTGENAFF. In DNA, the CDR3 is TGTGCCAGCAGTTTATTGACAGGGGAAAATGCTTTCTTT.

Notes on this clonotype: A junction end diverges from the germline sequence, so it may reflect a read error. The chain couples TRBV19 to TRBJ2-1; D is perhaps TRBD1 or TRBD2 (5 bases each). The CDR3 sequence is 12 residues long. Germline values: CDR1 LNHDA, CDR2 SQIVND (reference sequence). In DNA, the CDR3 is TGTGCCAGTAGTATAGTCTCCGGGACGCCGGCCTTC. Its protein product is CASSIVSGTPAF. The complete variable domain, with remaining parts taken from reference TRBV19 and TRBJ2-1, reads DGGITQSPKYLFRKEGQNVTLSCEQNLNHDAMYWYRQDPGQGLRLIYYSQIVNDFQKGDIAEGYSVSREKKESFPLTVTSAQKNPTAFYLCASSIVSGTPAFGPGTRLTVL.

The chain links TRBV20-1 to TRBJ2-1; 9 bases line up with TRBD2. With 0 bases clipped from V and 5 bases from J, the junction kept 8 bases outside the gene matches. CDR1 DFQATT and CDR2 SNEGSKA come from the germline V gene (reference sequence). The CDR3 totals 16 residues. The chain's CDR3 is CSARDPRTSENNEQFF. The CDR3 coding sequence is TGCAGTGCTAGAGATCCACGGACTAGCGAGAACAATGAGCAGTTCTTC.

This clonotype was picked up one time. The V and J genes are TRBV6-2 or TRBV6-3 and TRBJ2-7; the D call may be TRBD1 or TRBD2 (5 bases each). Per germline, CDR1 MNHEY and CDR2 SVGEGT. V dropped 4 bases and J dropped 7 bases, with 17 bases sitting between them. The CDR3 sequence is 14 residues long. The CDR3 region has the DNA TGTGCCAGCAGTTTTGCTTCCGGGACGAGAGAGCAGTACTTC. Protein: CASSFASGTREQYF.

This clonotype was seen ten or more times. This sequence joins TRBV7-8 and TRBJ2-1; TRBD1 aligns across 7 bases. Per germline, CDR1 SGHVS and CDR2 FQNEAQ. CDR3 length: 15 amino acids. J gave up 2 bases and V 1 base, and 2 bases lay outside the gene matches. CDR3 in amino acids: CASSLEQGPYNEQFF. The CDR3, as DNA: TGTGCCAGCAGCTTAGAACAGGGGCCCTACAATGAGCAGTTCTTC. The full variable domain, with the rest looked up from reference TRBV7-8 and TRBJ2-1, is GAGVSQSPRYKVAKRGQDVALRCDPISGHVSLFWYQQALGQGPEFLTYFQNEAQLDKSGLPSDRFFAERPEGSVSTLKIQRTQQEDSAVYLCASSLEQGPYNEQFFGPGTRLTVL.